The 21 T cell receptor beta chains presented below share a single source sample, sequenced in a study of blood T cells in healthy people across ages. Sample-barcoded 5' priming and a J-beta primer mix drove a second PCR of about 6 to 11 cycles. In TCRdb, the 5' RACE reads were re-called with MiXCR into one record per CDR3 protein. The sample records 750,000 to 950,000 distinct CDR3 sequences, around a quarter being singletons. Another study also made use of these data, one on T cells of mothers and their children.

Source material: blood. Every receptor here comes from a boy aged 5-17 years in good health.

Only a few counts were recorded for this clonotype. At one of its ends the junction is not consistent with the germline gene, which may arise from a read error. The chain links TRBV20-1 to TRBJ2-4; a possible D gene is TRBD2 (6 bases). There are 15 residues in the CDR3. Per germline, CDR1 DFQATT and CDR2 SNEGSKA (reference sequence). The CDR3 DNA reads TGCAGTGCTAGAGAGGGAGGTCAGGCCAAAAACATACAGTACTTC. This translates into CSAREGGQAKNIQYF.

V usage is TRBV24-1 and J usage is TRBJ1-5, with D tentatively TRBD1 (5 bases). Trimming took 3 bases from V and 6 from J, leaving 11 bases between them. Germline V gene data show CDR1 as KGHDR and CDR2 as SFDVKD. The CDR3 is made up of 14 amino acids. DNA of the CDR3: TGTGCCACCAGTGATCGGACAAAGCGTCAGCCCCAGCATTTT. The encoded protein is CATSDRTKRQPQHF.

The chain couples TRBV10-3 to TRBJ2-3; 12 bases are a match to TRBD2. The V gene end was trimmed by 6 bases and the J gene end by 6 bases; junction bases not matched to a gene: 7. CDR3 length: 15 residues. Germline-derived CDR1 and CDR2 are ENHRY and SYGVKD. The CDR3 DNA follows: TGTGCCATCAGCGTCCTAGCGGGGGGGGAGGATACGCAGTATTTT. Translation gives CAISVLAGGEDTQYF.

This clonotype was observed a handful of times. This rearrangement joins TRBV14 to TRBJ2-5, with TRBD1 as a possible D gene (5 bases). Judging by the DNA end, TRBJ2-1 fits better; the J call may be wrong. This CDR3 has 12 residues. Germline-derived CDR1 and CDR2 are SGHDN and FVKESK. The CDR3 coding sequence is TGTGCCAGCGGGGCCCTTCAACACGAGCAGTTCTTC. Its protein is CASGALQHEQFF.

This clonotype has a handful of counts. This chain joins TRBV19 and TRBJ2-4, with D possibly TRBD1 on 5 matching bases. This CDR3 is 19 amino acids long. V was clipped by 1 base and J by 0 bases, with 19 bases between them. In germline, CDR1 is LNHDA, CDR2 SQIVND (reference sequence). The CDR3 DNA follows: TGTGCCAGTAGTATAGCCCACATGGGGCAGAAGATAGCCAAAAACATTCAGTACTTC. This gives the protein CASSIAHMGQKIAKNIQYF. The variable domain in full, completed from reference TRBV19 and TRBJ2-4, reads DGGITQSPKYLFRKEGQNVTLSCEQNLNHDAMYWYRQDPGQGLRLIYYSQIVNDFQKGDIAEGYSVSREKKESFPLTVTSAQKNPTAFYLCASSIAHMGQKIAKNIQYFGAGTRLSVL.

The rearrangement links TRBV12-3 or TRBV12-4 to TRBJ2-5; D remains unclear. V dropped 2 bases and J dropped 2 bases, with 12 bases sitting between them. The CDR3 has 15 amino acids. The CDR3 loop is CASSLYVGRQETQYF. CDR3 nucleotide sequence: TGTGCCAGCAGTTTATATGTGGGCAGACAAGAGACCCAGTACTTC.

The chain joins TRBV6-2 or TRBV6-3 to TRBJ2-5, with D perhaps assigned TRBD1 or TRBD2 (5 bases each). The CDR3 covers 13 residues. CDR1 MNHEY and CDR2 SVGEGT come from the germline V gene. Trimming removed 5 bases at V and 10 bases at J, with 17 bases between. CDR3 nucleotides: TGTGCCAGCAGTCCCACGTCGGGGACGGACCAGTACTTC. It yields the protein CASSPTSGTDQYF.

Only a few counts were recorded for this clonotype. The chain recombines TRBV5-8 with TRBJ1-5, with D perhaps TRBD1 (5 bases). V lost 4 bases, J lost 0 bases, and 11 bases lay in between. The CDR3 is 15 amino acids. Germline loops: CDR1 SGHTS, CDR2 YDEGEE. CDR3 bases: TGTGCCAGCAGCGGGACGGGCTATAGCAATCAGCCCCAGCATTTT. Residues: CASSGTGYSNQPQHF.

This chain joins TRBV7-8 and TRBJ1-1; weak D call: TRBD1 (5 bases). CDR3 size: 12 residues. Trimming shortened V by 4 bases and J by 10 bases, and 13 bases separated the two germline ends. Germline lookup yields CDR1 SGHVS and CDR2 FQNEAQ. The CDR3 protein is CASSSNTGGAFF. DNA of the CDR3: TGTGCCAGCAGCTCGAACACCGGGGGAGCTTTCTTT.

This clonotype showed up many times. The rearrangement links TRBV19 to TRBJ2-7; D is unclear. The CDR3 runs to 11 residues. V lost 9 bases and J 3 bases, leaving 9 bases between the germline ends. The germline CDR1 and CDR2 sequences are LNHDA and SQIVND (reference sequence). The CDR3 protein is CASSMGYEQYF. DNA of the CDR3: TGTGCCAGCTCTATGGGCTACGAGCAGTACTTC.

There are a few counts of this clonotype. This chain connects TRBV20-1 to TRBJ2-2; D possibly uses TRBD1 or TRBD2 (5 bases each). This CDR3 has 14 amino acids. Germline V gene lookup returns CDR1 DFQATT and CDR2 SNEGSKA (reference sequence). Trimming shortened V by 3 bases and J by 4 bases, and 12 bases separated the two germline ends. This CDR3 is CSASPMRGTGELFF. CDR3 sequence (DNA): TGCAGTGCTAGCCCCATGAGGGGCACCGGGGAGCTGTTTTTT.

The chain couples TRBV4-1 to TRBJ2-1; 10 nucleotides align to TRBD2. V was clipped by 0 bases and J by 5 bases; unmatched bases: 4. The CDR3 spans 16 residues. Germline V gene data show CDR1 as MGHRA and CDR2 as YSYEKL. The CDR3 nucleotides read TGCGCCAGCAGCCAAGATGGTCTAGCGGGAGACAATGAGCAGTTCTTC. Protein: CASSQDGLAGDNEQFF.

The chain recombines TRBV5-1 with TRBJ2-7; 8 nucleotides agree with TRBD2. The CDR3 sequence is 15 residues long. J lost 4 bases, V lost 2 bases, and 8 bases had no gene match. Germline V gene lookup returns CDR1 SGHRS and CDR2 YFSETQ. The CDR3 protein is CASSLSGGLLYEQYF. CDR3 sequence (DNA): TGCGCCAGCAGCTTAAGCGGGGGACTCCTTTACGAGCAGTACTTC.

CDR3 loop: CASSPIGQGTSNSPLHF. For the CDR3, the DNA is TGTGCCAGCAGTCCAATCGGACAGGGGACATCGAATTCACCCCTCCACTTT. This chain connects TRBV28 to TRBJ1-6; 9 nucleotides match TRBD1. The junction had 12 bases not matched to a gene; V was cut back by 5 bases and J by 7 bases. This CDR3 spans 17 amino acids. The V gene's germline CDR1 is MDHEN and CDR2 SYDVKM.

The V gene is TRBV20-1, the J gene TRBJ2-5, with D tentatively TRBD1 (5 bases). Judging by the DNA end, TRBJ2-7 fits better; the J call may be wrong. Germline V gives CDR1 DFQATT, CDR2 SNEGSKA (reference sequence). The CDR3 spans 13 residues. The DNA for the CDR3 is TGCAGTGCCCAGGACACTGCACCCTACGAGCAGTACTTC. This encodes CSAQDTAPYEQYF.

This clonotype appeared a single time. The V gene is TRBV6-6, the J gene TRBJ1-6; the match to TRBD1 covers 7 bases. The germline V gene encodes CDR1 MNHNY and CDR2 SVGAGI (reference sequence). The CDR3 is made up of 16 amino acids. Germline trimming cut 5 bases from V and 3 bases from J; bases unmatched to any gene: 7. The CDR3 spells CASSDNRDSYNSPLHF. CDR3 nucleotides: TGTGCCAGCAGTGACAACCGGGACAGCTATAATTCACCCCTCCACTTT.

A few counts support this clonotype. This rearrangement joins TRBV20-1 to TRBJ2-3; no clear D gene. This CDR3 region has 12 residues. Per germline, CDR1 DFQATT and CDR2 SNEGSKA (reference sequence). Trimming shortened V by 3 bases and J by 6 bases, and 10 bases separated the two germline ends. In nucleotides, the CDR3 is TGCAGTGCTAGCAGGTCCGAGGATACGCAGTATTTT. It encodes CSASRSEDTQYF.

The CDR3 here is CSARDPGGGYQETQYF. CDR3 DNA sequence: TGCAGTGCTAGAGATCCCGGCGGGGGATACCAAGAGACCCAGTACTTC. The J gene is TRBJ2-5, the V gene TRBV20-1; TRBD2 matches 7 bases. Germline loops: CDR1 DFQATT, CDR2 SNEGSKA (reference sequence). Trimming took 0 bases from V and 0 from J; bases not matched to a gene: 7. There are 16 residues in the CDR3.

The sample holds a few counts of this clonotype. The CDR3 bases are TGTGCCAGCAGCTTCACGGGACAGGGGAAGCAGTACTTC. This codes for CASSFTGQGKQYF. The chain has TRBV7-8 and TRBJ2-7; 10 nucleotides align to TRBD1. The CDR3 sequence is 13 residues long. The germline gives CDR1 SGHVS, CDR2 FQNEAQ. V was pared by 3 bases and J by 8 bases, with 4 bases of the junction left unmatched.

This clonotype was recorded a few times. The gene calls are TRBV3-1 and TRBJ2-1, with D perhaps matching TRBD1 or TRBD2 (5 bases each). Germline lookup yields CDR1 LGHDT and CDR2 YNNKEL (reference sequence). Trimming stripped 1 base from V and 7 bases from J, with 17 bases between. The CDR3 is 16 residues long. DNA of the CDR3: TGTGCCAGCAGCCAAGGGCCAGGGACCTCAGGGAATGAGCAGTTCTTC. Translating gives CASSQGPGTSGNEQFF.

The table lists this clonotype with a few counts. The chain couples TRBV7-2 to TRBJ1-3; D gene ambiguous. V was shortened by 2 bases and J by 4 bases, with 12 bases between the two germline ends. Germline lookup yields CDR1 SGHTA and CDR2 FQGNSA. The CDR3 has 15 amino acids. CDR3 region: CASSLPPTSGNTIYF. The CDR3 DNA follows: TGTGCCAGCAGCTTACCCCCGACGTCCGGAAACACCATATATTTT.